The 23 T cell receptor beta chains given below trace back to one sample, sequenced in a study of Ad26.COV2.S vaccination and SARS-CoV-2 variants. Treatment given: roughly 19 received Ad26.COV2.S at low or high dose, single or two shots; 5 received placebo; per-sample allocation not given. Samples came from day 63 after the first vaccine or placebo injection. The protocol was immunoSEQ multiplex PCR, while the TCRdb copy is restricted to in-frame clones and leaves out a portion. This table has roughly 240,000 clones, approximately 87% appearing once. The sequences come from peripheral blood, collected in a trial of Ad26.COV2.S vaccine versus placebo. Receptors were obtained from a person aged 18 to 59 who received the Ad26.COV2.S COVID-19 vaccine or a placebo.

V is TRBV6-5 and J is TRBJ1-5; perhaps TRBD1 as D (6 bases). The V end was cut by 7 bases, the J end by 7 bases, with 17 bases between. The CDR3 length is 14 residues. Germline loops: CDR1 MNHEY, CDR2 SVGAGI. The CDR3, as DNA: TGTGCCAGCACCTTAGGGGGGGGCGGCCAGCCCCAGCATTTT. It specifies CASTLGGGGQPQHF.

This chain uses TRBV4-1 with TRBJ2-2, with TRBD1 matching over 7 bases. Germline V gene sequence: CDR1 MGHRA, CDR2 YSYEKL. Unmatched junction bases numbered 3, after V lost 3 bases and J lost 5 bases. This CDR3 comprises 14 residues. This CDR3 reads CASSQVTGTGELFF. Written as DNA, the CDR3 is TGCGCCAGCAGCCAGGTGACAGGGACCGGGGAGCTGTTTTTT.

Comments on this clone: The same CDR3 can be traced to other DNA sequences in this sample. This rearrangement joins TRBV4-3 to TRBJ2-7, with D tentatively TRBD2 (6 bases). With 0 bases removed from V and 3 bases from J, the gap between germline ends came to 9 bases. This CDR3 region has 14 residues. Germline-derived CDR1 and CDR2 are LGHNA and YSLEER. This CDR3 is CASSQDRGGYEQYF. The CDR3 DNA sequence: TGCGCCAGCAGCCAAGATCGGGGAGGCTACGAGCAGTACTTC.

This chain connects TRBV29-1 to TRBJ2-1; weak D call: TRBD2 (5 bases). Trimming pared 7 bases from V and 1 base from J, leaving 14 bases between. This CDR3 has 14 residues. CDR1 SQVTM and CDR2 ANQGSEA come from the germline V gene. The CDR3 DNA is TGCAGCGCGAAAGAGCGGAATTCCTACAATGAGCAGTTCTTC. Protein: CSAKERNSYNEQFF.

V gene TRBV4-3 combines with J gene TRBJ2-7, with D possibly TRBD2 on 5 matching bases. V was cut by 1 base and J by 2 bases, with 12 bases left in between. The CDR3 is 15 residues long. The germline V gene has CDR1 LGHNA and CDR2 YSLEER. The chain's CDR3 is CASSQGTGETYEQYF. The CDR3 coding sequence is TGCGCCAGCAGCCAAGGTACCGGGGAAACCTACGAGCAGTACTTC.

The J gene is TRBJ2-2, the V gene TRBV28; 9 nucleotides agree with TRBD1. Germline V gives CDR1 MDHEN, CDR2 SYDVKM. The CDR3 length is 15 residues. Germline trimming cut 4 bases from V and 1 base from J; bases unmatched to any gene: 1. The CDR3 reads CASSSGQGNTGELFF. CDR3 nucleotides: TGTGCCAGCAGTTCGGGACAGGGGAACACCGGGGAGCTGTTTTTT.

The CDR3 nucleotides read TGTGCCAGCTCACCGTCGGCACCTAATTCACCCCTCCACTTT. Translation gives CASSPSAPNSPLHF. This chain connects TRBV18 to TRBJ1-6; D is unresolved. Trimming cost V 3 bases and J 6 bases, with 9 bases left between them. Germline V lookup: CDR1 KGHSH, CDR2 LQKENI. The CDR3 length is 14 residues.

The genes are TRBV18 and TRBJ2-1; TRBD2 matches 7 bases. Per germline, CDR1 KGHSH and CDR2 LQKENI. This CDR3 region has 15 residues. J gave up 3 bases and V 0 bases, and 2 bases lay outside the gene matches. The DNA for the CDR3 is TGTGCCAGCTCACCACCCACTAGCGTCTACAATGAGCAGTTCTTC. Protein sequence: CASSPPTSVYNEQFF.

The rearrangement joins TRBV4-1 to TRBJ2-7, with 7 bases fitting TRBD1. Germline CDR1 MGHRA, CDR2 YSYEKL. J was trimmed by 2 bases and V by 4 bases; bases with no gene match: 8. The CDR3 runs 15 residues. CDR3 sequence reads: CASSPIGQVAYEQYF. DNA of the CDR3: TGCGCCAGCAGCCCCATAGGACAGGTTGCCTACGAGCAGTACTTC.

The chain combines TRBV6-5 with TRBJ2-3, with 7 positions matching TRBD1. Germline CDR1 is MNHEY and CDR2 is SVGAGI. V was pared by 6 bases and J by 0 bases, with 3 bases of the junction left unmatched. CDR3 length equals 14 residues. CDR3 in amino acids: CASRGQASTDTQYF. CDR3 DNA sequence: TGTGCCAGCAGAGGACAGGCTAGCACAGATACGCAGTATTTT.

The chain carries TRBV10-2 and TRBJ2-7; D gene ambiguous. The CDR3 covers 13 residues. V lost 4 bases, J lost 5 bases, and 12 bases lay in between. Germline lookup yields CDR1 WSHSY and CDR2 SAAADI. CDR3 bases: TGCGCCAGCAGTGTTCCAGGTGTCAACGAGCAGTACTTC. This sequence encodes CASSVPGVNEQYF.

The table lists this clone with a count of one. The chain couples TRBV3-1 (or the pseudogene TRBV3-2) to TRBJ2-7; TRBD1 is a possible D gene (6 bases). CDR3 size: 15 residues. CDR1 and CDR2 (germline): LGHDT, YNNKEL (reference sequence). Trimming left V 1 base short and J 6 bases short, with 16 bases between. CDR3 in DNA: TGTGCCAGCAGCCAAGTTCAGGGGATTTTCTCCGAGCAGTACTTC. Residues: CASSQVQGIFSEQYF.

This sequence joins TRBV19 and TRBJ1-1; D is unresolved. The germline V gene has CDR1 LNHDA and CDR2 SQIVND (reference sequence). V dropped 4 bases and J dropped 10 bases, with 10 bases sitting between them. The CDR3 loop spans 11 amino acids. The CDR3 DNA sequence: TGTGCCAGTAGTACGGGATGGAGAGCTTTCTTT. This gives the protein CASSTGWRAFF.

CDR3 nucleotide sequence: TGTGCCAGCAGACAAAATCCGGGCCTCCTCCGAAGCTCCTACAATGAGCAGTTCTTC. This sequence encodes CASRQNPGLLRSSYNEQFF. The chain links TRBV7-2 to TRBJ2-1; D is ambiguous. The germline CDR1 and CDR2 sequences are SGHTA and FQGNSA. The CDR3 has 19 residues. The V and J ends lost 6 bases and 0 bases respectively, with 24 bases between them.

V usage is TRBV19 and J usage is TRBJ1-1; D unresolved. From germline, CDR1 is LNHDA and CDR2 SQIVND (reference sequence). The length of the CDR3 is 14 residues. The germline V and J ends were trimmed by 0 bases and 2 bases, with 7 bases remaining between them. The CDR3 here is CASSIDGSNTEAFF. DNA of the CDR3: TGTGCCAGTAGTATAGACGGCAGCAACACTGAAGCTTTCTTT.

The rearrangement uses TRBV4-1 and TRBJ1-6; 9 bases are shared with TRBD1. The V segment lost 3 bases and the J segment 10 bases; nucleotides outside the gene matches: 7. Germline values: CDR1 MGHRA, CDR2 YSYEKL. This CDR3 has 15 amino acids. CDR3 nucleotide sequence: TGCGCCAGCAGCCAGGTTCCGGGACAGGGATCACCCCTCCACTTT. It translates to CASSQVPGQGSPLHF.

The chain has TRBV18 and TRBJ1-1, with no clear D. There are 16 residues in the CDR3. The ends were cut back, 1 base at V and 1 base at J, with 13 bases in the middle. Germline assignment: CDR1 KGHSH and CDR2 LQKENI. The CDR3 region is CASSPQGPTANTEAFF. Here the CDR3 DNA reads TGTGCCAGCTCACCACAAGGTCCCACCGCGAACACTGAAGCTTTCTTT.

This chain joins TRBV6-5 and TRBJ1-6, with D unclear. The CDR3 totals 16 residues. V lost 2 bases to trimming and J lost 6 bases, with 14 bases between them. From germline, CDR1 is MNHEY and CDR2 SVGAGI. In nucleotides, the CDR3 is TGTGCCAGCAGTTACGGGTTAGGGCGCTCTAATTCACCCCTCCACTTT. It specifies CASSYGLGRSNSPLHF.

This chain links TRBV28 with TRBJ2-1; either TRBD1 or TRBD2 may fit D (5 bases each). The CDR3 extends over 14 amino acids. Germline-derived CDR1 and CDR2 are MDHEN and SYDVKM. Trimming cost V 3 bases and J 9 bases, with 15 bases left between them. Here the CDR3 DNA reads TGTGCCAGCAGTTTCCGGGGCCGAAAGAGTGAGCAGTTCTTC. It translates to CASSFRGRKSEQFF.

The chain recombines TRBV20-1 with TRBJ1-1; D is uncertain. CDR1 DFQATT and CDR2 SNEGSKA come from the germline V gene (reference sequence). V lost 4 bases and J lost 3, with 6 bases in between. This CDR3 has 11 residues. DNA of the CDR3: TGCAGTGCTAACTCGTACACTGAAGCTTTCTTT. Protein sequence: CSANSYTEAFF.

The chain carries TRBV5-1 and TRBJ2-2; D is possibly TRBD2 (6 bases). Germline loops: CDR1 SGHRS, CDR2 YFSETQ. CDR3 length: 16 amino acids. Deletions cut 4 bases from V and 2 bases from J, with 15 bases between. Here the CDR3 reads CASSTTGLSNTGELFF. Written as DNA, the CDR3 is TGCGCCAGCAGCACCACGGGACTCTCTAACACCGGGGAGCTGTTTTTT.

V gene TRBV24-1 combines with J gene TRBJ2-7; possibly TRBD1 or TRBD2 for D (7 bases each). V was clipped by 9 bases and J by 1 base, with 12 bases between them. The CDR3 extends over 13 amino acids. Germline V gene data show CDR1 as KGHDR and CDR2 as SFDVKD. CDR3 amino acids: CATSGGVSYEQYF. As DNA, the CDR3 is TGTGCCACCTCAGGGGGGGTGTCCTACGAGCAGTACTTC.

This clone was picked up a small number of times. CDR3 sequence: CAATGEVTNTGELFF. The CDR3 DNA is TGTGCCGCTACAGGGGAGGTGACGAACACCGGGGAGCTGTTTTTT. The V call is TRBV10-3, the J call TRBJ2-2; D is possibly TRBD1 (7 bases). The V gene lost 11 bases and the J gene lost 0 bases, with 16 bases spanning the gap. The CDR3 totals 15 residues. Germline assignment: CDR1 ENHRY and CDR2 SYGVKD.